The 23 T cell receptor beta chains given below trace back to one sample, sequenced in a study of blood T cell repertoires in COVID-19. Profiled with immunoSEQ multiplex PCR; TCRdb holds only in-frame clones, not every one. Seen here are over 120,000 clones, 75% to 90% observed once, and the top ten hold 30% to 45%. Sequenced material: peripheral blood. The receptors here all came from a man aged 45 to 65 who had recovered from COVID-19.

This CDR3 reads CASNRMAGTDTQYF. The CDR3 DNA is TGTGCCAGCAACAGGATGGCCGGCACAGATACGCAGTATTTT. The rearrangement links TRBV5-8 to TRBJ2-3; maybe TRBD1 (5 bases). Trimming left V 6 bases short and J 1 base short, with 12 bases between. Germline loops: CDR1 SGHTS, CDR2 YDEGEE. CDR3 size: 14 residues.

The chain links TRBV6-5 to TRBJ2-5; no firm D call. CDR1 MNHEY and CDR2 SVGAGI come from the germline V gene. The germline V and J ends were trimmed by 0 bases and 3 bases, with 8 bases remaining between them. The CDR3 extends over 14 amino acids. The CDR3 reads CASSYSRSEETQYF. CDR3 coding DNA: TGTGCCAGCAGTTACTCCCGCTCAGAAGAGACCCAGTACTTC.

The chain joins TRBV4-3 to TRBJ2-1, with D possibly matching TRBD2 (6 bases). This CDR3 is 16 amino acids long. Germline CDR1 reads LGHNA; CDR2 reads YSLEER. The germline V and J ends were trimmed by 1 base and 8 bases, with 18 bases remaining between them. CDR3 DNA sequence: TGCGCCAGCAGCCAAGGTTACGGGACTCACTTTGATGAGCAGTTCTTC. It translates to CASSQGYGTHFDEQFF.

The chain recombines TRBV7-9 with TRBJ2-2; D is unresolved. Per germline, CDR1 SEHNR and CDR2 FQNEAQ (reference sequence). The CDR3 has 12 residues. Trimming cost V 3 bases and J 6 bases, with 5 bases left between them. The CDR3 DNA reads as TGTGCCAGCAGCTTTATAGCCGGGGAGCTGTTTTTT. Translation: CASSFIAGELFF. Supplemented by reference TRBV7-9 and TRBJ2-2, the full variable domain reads DTGVSQNPRHKITKRGQNVTFRCDPISEHNRLYWYRQTLGQGPEFLTYFQNEAQLEKSRLLSDRFSAERPKGSFSTLEIQRTEQGDSAMYLCASSFIAGELFFGEGSRLTVL.

V gene TRBV3-1 (or the pseudogene TRBV3-2) combines with J gene TRBJ2-7; D is unresolved. V was trimmed by 1 base and J by 6 bases, leaving 7 bases between them. The CDR3 runs 12 residues. Per germline, CDR1 LGHDT and CDR2 YNNKEL (reference sequence). CDR3 in DNA: TGTGCCAGCAGCCAAGGTGCCGGCGAGCAGTACTTC. The encoded protein is CASSQGAGEQYF.

The chain combines TRBV4-3 with TRBJ1-6; the D gene is possibly TRBD1 (5 bases). V was clipped by 3 bases and J by 5 bases, with 20 bases between them. Germline loops: CDR1 LGHNA, CDR2 YSLEER. This CDR3 is 18 amino acids long. The CDR3 protein is CASSQFWEGRLDNSPLHF. DNA for the CDR3: TGCGCCAGCAGCCAGTTCTGGGAGGGGCGATTGGATAATTCACCCCTCCACTTT.

J is TRBJ2-3 and V is TRBV4-2, with 7 bases that match TRBD2. Per the germline V gene, CDR1 is LGHNA and CDR2 is YNFKEQ. Trimming took 3 bases from V and 1 from J; bases not matched to a gene: 10. The CDR3 has 17 residues. The CDR3 reads CASSHPTGGGGTDTQYF. CDR3 bases: TGTGCCAGCAGCCACCCAACGGGGGGTGGCGGCACAGATACGCAGTATTTT.

This chain uses TRBV15 with TRBJ2-1, with TRBD2 matching 10 bases. V was clipped by 1 base and J by 0 bases; unmatched bases: 6. The CDR3 has 18 amino acids. CDR1 is LNHNV and CDR2 is YYDKDF in the germline V gene (reference sequence). CDR3 in amino acids: CATSRGSGGGSSYNEQFF. The CDR3 DNA reads as TGTGCCACCAGCAGAGGGAGCGGGGGGGGGAGCTCCTACAATGAGCAGTTCTTC.

The chain carries TRBV9 and TRBJ1-3; TRBD1 aligns across 7 bases. The CDR3 has 16 amino acids. The germline V gene encodes CDR1 SGDLS and CDR2 YYNGEE. The J segment lost 2 bases and the V segment lost 0 bases, leaving 5 bases of the junction unmatched. The CDR3, as DNA: TGTGCCAGCAGCGTAGCTACGACAGGGCCTGGAAACACCATATATTTT. The encoded protein is CASSVATTGPGNTIYF.

The J gene is TRBJ2-6, the V gene TRBV5-4, with a tentative D call TRBD1 (6 bases). Trimming shortened V by 5 bases and J by 2 bases, and 11 bases separated the two germline ends. From germline, CDR1 is SGHNT and CDR2 YYREEE (reference sequence). The CDR3 length is 15 residues. Here the CDR3 DNA reads TGTGCCAGCAGTTCAGGGGTTGCTGGGGCCAACGTCCTGACTTTC. Translating it yields CASSSGVAGANVLTF.

DNA of the CDR3: TGTGCCATCAGTGACCATGACGGAGGTCAGAACACCGGGGAGCTGTTTTTT. Its translation: CAISDHDGGQNTGELFF. The gene calls are TRBV10-3 and TRBJ2-2; tentative D call: TRBD2 (5 bases). This CDR3 contains 17 residues. CDR1 ENHRY and CDR2 SYGVKD come from the germline V gene. The V gene lost 3 bases and the J gene lost 1 base, with 15 bases spanning the gap.

The J gene is TRBJ2-7, the V gene TRBV7-2; possibly TRBD1 for D (6 bases). Germline-derived CDR1 and CDR2 are SGHTA and FQGNSA. Between the trimmed V and J ends, which lost 4 bases and 1 base, there was a span of 14 bases. The CDR3 is made up of 15 amino acids. CDR3 loop: CASSSSTGLSYEQYF. CDR3 DNA sequence: TGTGCCAGCAGCTCCTCGACAGGCCTTTCCTACGAGCAGTACTTC.

The rearrangement links TRBV14 to TRBJ2-6; 10 nucleotides align to TRBD1. CDR3 size: 19 residues. Germline CDR1 is SGHDN and CDR2 is FVKESK. The V and J ends lost 4 bases and 0 bases, in that order; junction bases with no gene match: 9. In nucleotides, the CDR3 is TGTGCCAGCAGCCGATCCGGGACAGGGGTCTTCTCTGGGGCCAACGTCCTGACTTTC. It codes for CASSRSGTGVFSGANVLTF. The variable domain in full, completed from reference TRBV14 and TRBJ2-6, reads EAGVTQFPSHSVIEKGQTVTLRCDPISGHDNLYWYRRVMGKEIKFLLHFVKESKQDESGMPNNRFLAERTGGTYSTLKVQPAELEDSGVYFCASSRSGTGVFSGANVLTFGAGSRLTVL.

V is TRBV29-1 and J is TRBJ2-1, with 9 positions matching TRBD2. The CDR3 spans 15 residues. Germline CDR1 is SQVTM and CDR2 is ANQGSEA. J gave up 4 bases and V 2 bases, and 6 bases lay outside the gene matches. CDR3 DNA sequence: TGCAGCGTTGAAAGTTTTGCGGGGGGGTACAATGAGCAGTTCTTC. It translates to CSVESFAGGYNEQFF.

This chain joins TRBV7-9 and TRBJ2-5, with 9 bases identical to TRBD1. This CDR3 has 13 amino acids. After removal of 4 bases from V and 6 bases from J, the junction contained 3 bases not matched to a gene. The V gene's germline CDR1 is SEHNR and CDR2 FQNEAQ (reference sequence). CDR3 bases: TGTGCCAGCAGCTGGGGACAGGGACAGACCCAGTACTTC. This encodes CASSWGQGQTQYF.

This chain links TRBV11-2 with TRBJ2-1; 9 positions match TRBD2. Germline values: CDR1 SGHAT, CDR2 FQNNGV. This CDR3 has 17 amino acids. Trimming took 5 bases from V and 7 from J; bases not matched to a gene: 15. CDR3 loop: CASSVRSGGRPWNEQFF. The CDR3 DNA is TGTGCCAGCAGCGTGAGAAGCGGGGGGCGTCCTTGGAATGAGCAGTTCTTC. Filled out from reference TRBV11-2 and TRBJ2-1, the complete variable domain reads EAGVAQSPRYKIIEKRQSVAFWCNPISGHATLYWYQQILGQGPKLLIQFQNNGVVDDSQLPKDRFSAERLKGVDSTLKIQPAKLEDSAVYLCASSVRSGGRPWNEQFFGPGTRLTVL.

This CDR3 is CASIIPGTSEAFF. CDR3 DNA: TGTGCCAGCATTATACCCGGTACTTCTGAAGCTTTCTTT. The rearrangement uses TRBV6-5 and TRBJ1-1; D not certain. The germline V gene encodes CDR1 MNHEY and CDR2 SVGAGI. Trimming cost V 7 bases and J 6 bases, with 15 bases left between them. The CDR3 consists of 13 residues.

J is TRBJ2-2 and V is TRBV5-1, with 8 bases fitting TRBD1. Germline trimming cut 3 bases from V and 3 bases from J; bases unmatched to any gene: 4. The CDR3 has 15 residues. The germline gives CDR1 SGHRS, CDR2 YFSETQ. The CDR3 sequence is CASSSGGAYTGELFF. The CDR3, as DNA: TGCGCCAGCAGCTCAGGGGGCGCGTACACCGGGGAGCTGTTTTTT.

V gene TRBV7-2 combines with J gene TRBJ1-1; 8 bases are a match to TRBD1. The CDR3 is 16 residues long. Germline V lookup: CDR1 SGHTA, CDR2 FQGNSA. The V gene end was trimmed by 3 bases and the J gene end by 4 bases; junction bases not matched to a gene: 10. CDR3 in amino acids: CASSFGRQGISTEAFF. The CDR3 region has the DNA TGTGCCAGCAGCTTTGGCCGACAGGGGATCAGCACTGAAGCTTTCTTT.

V usage is TRBV7-2 and J usage is TRBJ1-6; tentative D call: TRBD1 (6 bases). Trimming pared 5 bases from V and 10 bases from J, leaving 9 bases between. The CDR3 sequence is 12 residues long. Germline V CDR1 and CDR2: SGHTA, FQGNSA. The CDR3 coding sequence is TGTGCCAGCAGCGCAGGGGAATCACCCCTCCACTTT. It yields the protein CASSAGESPLHF.

The genes are TRBV3-1 (or the pseudogene TRBV3-2) and TRBJ1-2, with 8 bases matching TRBD1. Germline assignment: CDR1 LGHDT and CDR2 YNNKEL (reference sequence). V trimming: 6 bases; J trimming: 7 bases; junction bases outside the gene matches: 10. This CDR3 is built from 14 residues. The CDR3 spells CASRTRTGTRGYTF. The CDR3 DNA is TGTGCCAGCAGAACCAGGACAGGGACTCGTGGCTACACCTTC.

The chain is built from TRBV30 and TRBJ2-5; D is possibly TRBD1 (6 bases). CDR1 is GTSNPN, CDR2 SVGIG, per germline (reference sequence). CDR3 length: 12 residues. Trimming cost V 7 bases and J 5 bases, with 14 bases left between them. The CDR3 region has the DNA TGTGCCTTGAAAGGGGGTGGGGAGACCCAGTACTTC. Protein sequence: CALKGGGETQYF.

The rearrangement uses TRBV5-1 and TRBJ1-4; 7 bases are shared with TRBD1. This CDR3 is 16 amino acids long. Unmatched junction bases numbered 6, after V lost 4 bases and J lost 0 bases. Germline V CDR1 and CDR2: SGHRS, YFSETQ. The CDR3 sequence is CASSPVGQSTNEKLFF. CDR3 DNA: TGCGCCAGCAGCCCCGTGGGACAGTCAACTAATGAAAAACTGTTTTTT.